This T cell receptor beta chain was obtained from a study of blood T cells in healthy people across ages. Study results and caveats: In these data, TCR beta diversity tracked strongly with naive T cell percentage. With age, beta diversity per million T cells declined roughly linearly, significantly by 30 to 40.

Every sample had a minimum of 6 million PBMCs isolated. The authors ran a second PCR of about 6 to 12 cycles using a sample-barcoded 5' primer and a J-beta primer mix. TCRdb independently ran MiXCR on the 5' RACE reads; one entry per CDR3 protein. The table records a few hundred thousand distinct CDR3 sequences, about 25% of them present only once. This clonotype appeared a few times. Its specificity is unknown. The sequencing input was blood. This TCR was sampled from a woman in her 70s in good health.

The chain's CDR3 is CASSLGGGGKGETQYF. The CDR3 DNA is TGTGCCAGCAGCTTAGGAGGGGGCGGGAAAGGGGAGACCCAGTACTTC. This chain links TRBV7-2 with TRBJ2-5, with a weak D call TRBD1 (7 bases). This CDR3 spans 16 amino acids. Trimming shortened V by 1 base and J by 5 bases, and 17 bases separated the two germline ends. Germline CDR1 reads SGHTA; CDR2 reads FQGNSA.